This T cell receptor (beta chain) was obtained from a study of cytomegalovirus exposure and HLA in healthy donors. The CDR3 consists of 15 residues. The trim removed 5 bases at V and 6 bases at J, leaving 10 bases unmatched. Germline CDR1 MNHEY, CDR2 SMNVEV (reference sequence). The donors were in the roughly 130-subject validation cohort, distinct from the approximately 670-subject first cohort. Regarding the study as a whole: The study recorded over 150 TCR beta chains that were cytomegalovirus-associated.

Sequenced by immunoSEQ multiplex PCR; TCRdb stores in-frame clones only, minus some. The sample includes some 170,000 clones, around nine tenths of them seen just once. The count of this clone is one. Its target is unknown. Input material: PBMCs. J is TRBJ2-7 and V is TRBV27; 10 bases align to TRBD2. The clonotype was recovered from a man younger than 35 in good health and CMV-seropositive. The CDR3 loop reads CASSEGLAGASEQYF. CDR3 bases: TGTGCCAGCAGTGAAGGTCTAGCGGGAGCTAGCGAGCAGTACTTC.